The 16 T cell receptor beta chains given below trace back to one sample, sequenced in a study of blood T cells in healthy people across ages. It was with a sample-barcoded 5' primer and a J-beta primer mix that a second PCR of about 7 to 12 cycles was run. TCRdb re-called the 5' RACE reads with MiXCR, one entry per CDR3 protein. The sample lists around 800,000 distinct CDR3 sequences; 40% to 50% were seen once. The sample taken for sequencing was blood. Receptors were obtained from a man aged 55 to 70 in good health.

The rearrangement uses TRBV2 and TRBJ2-5, with 10 bases that match TRBD1. The J call is in doubt because the DNA end fits TRBJ2-7 better. Germline V gene sequence: CDR1 SNHLY, CDR2 FYNNEI. The CDR3 sequence is 15 residues long. The DNA of the CDR3 is TGTGCCAGCACCCTAGGGGACAGGGGAGCCTACGAGCAGTACTTC. Translation: CASTLGDRGAYEQYF.

The chain couples TRBV5-1 to TRBJ2-3, with a weak D call TRBD1 (5 bases). Germline loops: CDR1 SGHRS, CDR2 YFSETQ. This CDR3 has 15 residues. With 5 bases removed from V and 4 bases from J, the gap between germline ends came to 17 bases. CDR3 nucleotides: TGCGCCAGCAGTAGTCAGGGCCTGGTCCCAGATACGCAGTATTTT. This sequence encodes CASSSQGLVPDTQYF.

The rearrangement joins TRBV3-1 to TRBJ2-6; TRBD2 is a possible D gene (6 bases). Germline V lookup: CDR1 LGHDT, CDR2 YNNKEL (reference sequence). Trimming took off 1 base at V and 13 bases at J, with 11 bases between the two ends. The length of the CDR3 is 13 residues. DNA for the CDR3: TGTGCCAGCAGCCAAGTCGGGGGTGGTGTCCTGACTTTC. Translated: CASSQVGGGVLTF.

This clonotype was seen a handful of times. J is TRBJ2-3 and V is TRBV29-1, with D hard to call. The CDR3 sequence is 10 residues long. Germline V gene data show CDR1 as SQVTM and CDR2 as ANQGSEA. Trimming took off 7 bases at V and 2 bases at J, with 4 bases between the two ends. The CDR3 DNA sequence: TGCAGCGCCACCACAGATACGCAGTATTTT. Amino acid sequence: CSATTDTQYF.

This clonotype was counted ten times or more. The V and J genes are TRBV12-3 or TRBV12-4 and TRBJ1-2, with 7 bases lining up with TRBD1. V shed 6 bases, J shed 3 bases, and the junction held 7 bases outside the gene matches. The CDR3 is 14 amino acids. The CDR3 sequence: CASSRPGTDYGYTF. The CDR3 DNA reads TGTGCCAGCAGCCGTCCTGGGACAGACTATGGCTACACCTTC.

This clonotype was detected only a few times. The CDR3 coding sequence is TGTGCCAGCAGCATCCCCGGGACAGGGTACTATGGCTACACCTTC. Translation gives CASSIPGTGYYGYTF. The genes are TRBV7-9 and TRBJ1-2; 9 nucleotides align to TRBD1. Trimming removed 5 bases from V and 3 bases from J; junction bases left unmatched: 7. The CDR3 extends over 15 amino acids. Per the germline V gene, CDR1 is SEHNR and CDR2 is FQNEAQ (reference sequence).

This clonotype turned up a few times. The rearrangement uses TRBV18 and TRBJ2-5; D might be TRBD1 (6 bases). Per the germline V gene, CDR1 is KGHSH and CDR2 is LQKENI. The V end lost 3 bases, the J end lost 5 bases, and 13 bases lay between the germline ends. This CDR3 contains 14 residues. The CDR3 spells CASSPGAARETQYF. The CDR3 DNA is TGTGCCAGCTCACCGGGGGCTGCCAGGGAGACCCAGTACTTC.

J is TRBJ2-1 and V is TRBV4-3, with unresolved D. Germline V gene lookup returns CDR1 LGHNA and CDR2 YSLEER. Trimming took off 4 bases at V and 7 bases at J, with 17 bases between the two ends. This CDR3 contains 15 residues. In DNA, the CDR3 is TGCGCCAGCAGCCGGCGGAAGGAATCAAGTAATGAGCAGTTCTTC. This encodes CASSRRKESSNEQFF.

This clonotype was counted a few times. V gene TRBV3-1 combines with J gene TRBJ2-7; D is perhaps TRBD1 (6 bases). V lost 1 base and J lost 0, with 16 bases in between. This CDR3 has 17 residues. Germline-derived CDR1 and CDR2 are LGHDT and YNNKEL (reference sequence). CDR3 in amino acids: CASSQVLRDKSSYEQYF. DNA of the CDR3: TGTGCCAGCAGCCAAGTCCTCCGGGACAAATCCTCCTACGAGCAGTACTTC.

The DNA of the CDR3 is TGCAGTGCCACCGGTACAGGGGAGGAAAAACTGTTTTTT. It translates to CSATGTGEEKLFF. The V and J genes are TRBV20-1 and TRBJ1-4; 7 nucleotides align to TRBD1. Germline CDR1 is DFQATT and CDR2 is SNEGSKA (reference sequence). The J segment lost 8 bases and the V segment lost 6 bases, leaving 9 bases of the junction unmatched. The CDR3 totals 13 residues.

The rearrangement links TRBV3-1 to TRBJ2-1, with 11 nucleotides matching TRBD2. This CDR3 contains 16 residues. Germline assignment: CDR1 LGHDT and CDR2 YNNKEL (reference sequence). Unmatched junction bases numbered 8, after V lost 3 bases and J lost 7 bases. The CDR3 protein is CASSQRLAGGPNEQFF. CDR3 DNA: TGTGCCAGCAGCCAGAGATTAGCGGGGGGGCCTAATGAGCAGTTCTTC.

The rearrangement joins TRBV9 to TRBJ2-2; D is undetermined. Germline CDR1 reads SGDLS; CDR2 reads YYNGEE. Trimming removed 0 bases at V and 2 bases at J, with 8 bases between. CDR3 length equals 15 residues. In nucleotides, the CDR3 is TGTGCCAGCAGCGTAGTGGCTCTCAACACCGGGGAGCTGTTTTTT. Encoded protein: CASSVVALNTGELFF.

V is TRBV6-5 and J is TRBJ1-2; D is perhaps TRBD1 (5 bases). Trimming took 6 bases from V and 7 from J, leaving 12 bases between them. CDR1 and CDR2 (germline): MNHEY, SVGAGI. The CDR3 length is 12 residues. The CDR3 DNA follows: TGTGCCAGCAGATCGACAGCATGTGGCTACACCTTC. It is translated as CASRSTACGYTF.

The rearrangement uses TRBV12-3 or TRBV12-4 and TRBJ2-1; D might be TRBD2 (6 bases). V was cut by 6 bases and J by 6 bases, with 15 bases left in between. The CDR3 is 14 amino acids. As DNA, the CDR3 is TGTGCCAGCAGAACCGGGACTTTAAGCAATGAGCAGTTCTTC. It translates to CASRTGTLSNEQFF.

The chain has TRBV3-1 and TRBJ2-7; D uncertain. The V end was cut by 3 bases, the J end by 2 bases, with 5 bases between. Germline assignment: CDR1 LGHDT and CDR2 YNNKEL (reference sequence). The CDR3 sequence is 12 residues long. CDR3 region: CASSHGPYEQYF. The CDR3 bases are TGTGCCAGCAGCCATGGGCCCTACGAGCAGTACTTC.

This clonotype was counted at least ten times. The chain recombines TRBV9 with TRBJ2-1; 13 nucleotides line up with TRBD2. CDR3 length equals 15 residues. Germline values: CDR1 SGDLS, CDR2 YYNGEE. J was trimmed by 8 bases and V by 3 bases; bases with no gene match: 5. CDR3 nucleotides: TGTGCCAGCAGCGCCACTAGCGGGGGGGTTGATGAGCAGTTCTTC. The encoded protein is CASSATSGGVDEQFF.